This TCR beta chain appears in the sequencing data of a study of blood T cell repertoires in COVID-19. Original data processing: Using reference gene primer amplification, nucleated cell counts were estimated. Using immunoSEQ multiplex PCR, the repertoire was profiled, and TCRdb retains in-frame clones only, with some absent. The V and J calls and the clone size are those of that table, but D and trimming were determined from the DNA. The sample holds 150,000 or so clones; 65% to 90% are singletons and the top ten take almost 10%. CDR1 MDHEN and CDR2 SYDVKM come from the germline V gene. The CDR3 is 16 amino acids. Germline trimming cut 7 bases from V and 5 bases from J; bases unmatched to any gene: 9.

The sequence was obtained from a woman aged 50 to 60 with acute or convalescent COVID-19. The V gene is TRBV28, the J gene TRBJ2-2, with 11 bases fitting TRBD1. Sequencing was done on a sample of peripheral blood. CDR3 amino acids: CASIQSGTGGTGELFF. DNA for the CDR3: TGTGCCAGCATCCAGAGTGGGACAGGGGGGACCGGGGAGCTGTTTTTT.